Sequencing of this TCR beta chain was carried out in a study of early T cells in non-severe SARS-CoV-2 infection. Attachment of unique molecular identifiers was made to individual cDNA molecules. TCRdb reprocessed the 5' RACE reads with MiXCR, giving one entry per CDR3 protein. The data contain about 23,000 distinct CDR3 sequences, roughly 4.7% of them singletons. This clonotype was counted at least ten times. V was cut by 5 bases and J by 7 bases, with 9 bases left in between. Germline CDR1 WSHSY, CDR2 SAAADI. The CDR3 length is 12 residues. The receptor was isolated from an adult who was a healthcare worker with PCR-confirmed SARS-CoV-2 infection or an uninfected control (not recorded which). The chain recombines TRBV10-2 with TRBJ1-5; no reliable D call. The sequenced sample was whole blood. The CDR3, as DNA: TGCGCCAGCAGTTTGACTTCACAGCCCCAGCATTTT. This encodes CASSLTSQPQHF.